The 7 T cell receptor beta chains presented below share a single source sample, sequenced in a study. The sorted Tregs were CD4+CD25+CD127-/low cells. In TCRdb, the 5' RACE reads were re-called with MiXCR into one record per CDR3 protein. The table lists around 9,700 distinct CDR3 sequences, around 50% of them singletons, with 6.4% in the top ten. The sequencing input was Tregs sorted from a lymph node. Source of these receptors: a female donor with breast cancer.

The chain uses TRBV7-6 and TRBJ2-1; the D gene is possibly TRBD1 (6 bases). CDR3 length equals 18 residues. In germline, CDR1 is SGHVS, CDR2 FNYEAQ. Trimming left V 5 bases short and J 0 bases short, with 20 bases between. CDR3 residues: CASSRDRFGVSSYNEQFF. The CDR3 DNA is TGTGCCAGCAGCAGAGACAGGTTTGGGGTAAGCTCCTACAATGAGCAGTTCTTC.

This clonotype was found a few times. This sequence joins TRBV6-5 and TRBJ2-1, with 11 nucleotides matching TRBD2. The CDR3 spans 16 residues. The V and J ends lost 6 bases and 3 bases, in that order; junction bases with no gene match: 7. The germline CDR1 and CDR2 sequences are MNHEY and SVGAGI. The CDR3 bases are TGTGCCAGCAGCACGACTAGCGGGAATTTCTACAATGAGCAGTTCTTC. It encodes CASSTTSGNFYNEQFF.

This clonotype qualifies as medium-sized. The J gene is TRBJ1-1, the V gene TRBV3-1, with D unclear. The CDR3 has 11 residues. Germline assignment: CDR1 LGHDT and CDR2 YNNKEL (reference sequence). Trimming shortened V by 0 bases and J by 12 bases, and 8 bases separated the two germline ends. DNA for the CDR3: TGTGCCAGCAGCCAAGATTATGGGCCTTTCTTT. Its protein is CASSQDYGPFF.

The chain is built from TRBV12-3 or TRBV12-4 and TRBJ2-1, with 8 bases identical to TRBD2. V lost 6 bases, J lost 14 bases, and 12 bases stayed unmatched. This CDR3 has 13 amino acids. The DNA for the CDR3 is TGTGCCAGCAGCCGATTCACTAGCGGAGAGAAGTTCTTC. It specifies CASSRFTSGEKFF.

The chain carries TRBV20-1 and TRBJ1-1; possible D gene TRBD1, 5 bases. Germline assignment: CDR1 DFQATT and CDR2 SNEGSKA (reference sequence). The CDR3 spans 14 residues. Between the trimmed V and J ends, which lost 5 bases and 5 bases, there was a span of 18 bases. The CDR3 loop is CSADVKTGYTEAFF. The CDR3 DNA follows: TGCAGTGCTGACGTAAAAACAGGTTATACTGAAGCTTTCTTT.

The rearrangement links TRBV10-3 to TRBJ1-1; D is perhaps TRBD1 (5 bases). CDR3 length: 13 residues. Germline lookup yields CDR1 ENHRY and CDR2 SYGVKD. The V end lost 7 bases, the J end lost 6 bases, and 15 bases lay between the germline ends. In DNA form, the CDR3 reads TGTGCCATCACGGGCGGGGCCCCCCCTGAAGCTTTCTTT. This encodes CAITGGAPPEAFF.

The chain recombines TRBV5-1 with TRBJ2-1; D possibly corresponds to TRBD1 (6 bases). V was clipped by 1 base and J by 9 bases, with 17 bases between them. The CDR3 spans 15 residues. Per germline, CDR1 SGHRS and CDR2 YFSETQ. The CDR3 loop reads CASSLKWDMGGEQFF. The DNA for the CDR3 is TGCGCCAGCAGCTTGAAGTGGGACATGGGCGGTGAGCAGTTCTTC.